This record concerns one T cell receptor beta chain sequence. Assay used: immunoSEQ multiplex PCR; TCRdb lists only in-frame clones, some missing. The table includes over 45,000 clones, 70% to 90% detected once. Trimming took 4 bases from V and 4 from J; bases not matched to a gene: 6. Per the germline V gene, CDR1 is SGHNT and CDR2 is YENEEA. The CDR3 is made up of 15 amino acids. The data derive from a study of regulatory and conventional T cells in RAG deficiency. Genomic DNA came from blood conventional CD4+ T cells gated CD25-low CD127-high. These same data were also listed under a study on regulatory T cells. In that study: The PCR used 52 TRBV and 13 TRBJ primers.

Sequencing was carried out using CD4+ effector T cells sorted from blood. The sequence was obtained from a human donor in good health. The chain joins TRBV11-3 to TRBJ2-1, with 8 bases lining up with TRBD2. Written as DNA, the CDR3 is TGTGCCAGCAGCTCCAGCGGGAGAGGGTACAATGAGCAGTTCTTC. Translating it yields CASSSSGRGYNEQFF.